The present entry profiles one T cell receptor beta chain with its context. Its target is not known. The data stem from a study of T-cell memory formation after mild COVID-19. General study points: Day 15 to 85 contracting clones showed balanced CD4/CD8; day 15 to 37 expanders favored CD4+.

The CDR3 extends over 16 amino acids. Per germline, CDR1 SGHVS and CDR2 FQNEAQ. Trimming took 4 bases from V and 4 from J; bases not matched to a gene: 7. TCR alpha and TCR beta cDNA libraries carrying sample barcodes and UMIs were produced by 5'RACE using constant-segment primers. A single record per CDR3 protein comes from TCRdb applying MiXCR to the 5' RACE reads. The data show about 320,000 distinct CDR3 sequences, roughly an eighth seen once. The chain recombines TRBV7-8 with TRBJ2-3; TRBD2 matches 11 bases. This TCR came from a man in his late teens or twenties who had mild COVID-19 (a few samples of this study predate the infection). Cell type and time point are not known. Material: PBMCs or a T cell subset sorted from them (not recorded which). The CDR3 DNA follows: TGTGCCAGCAGCTCCTTCCGACTAGCGGGGCCAGATACGCAGTATTTT. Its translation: CASSSFRLAGPDTQYF.